This T cell receptor (beta chain) emerged from a study of molecular identifiers for immune sequencing clone quantification. Turning to the study itself: The replicates split RNA from around 18,000 or 91,000 naive CD8 cells five ways and sequenced four.

This clonotype showed up just a few times. The germline V gene has CDR1 SGHTA and CDR2 FQGTGA. Trimming removed 2 bases from V and 2 bases from J, with 14 bases in between. This CDR3 has 16 residues. TCRdb itself ran the PCR reads through MiXCR, one entry per CDR3 protein. Of 80,000 to 130,000 distinct CDR3 sequences listed, around a third are singletons. Sequencing libraries of naive CD8 cells derived from roughly 20,000 to 1,000,000 sorted cells with 10%, 30% or 50% RNA. The source of this sequence is a human donor in good health. Some libraries in this study had Jurkat cell RNA spiked in. The rearrangement joins TRBV7-3 to TRBJ2-3, with D possibly matching TRBD2 (6 bases). The material sequenced was naive CD8+ T cells from blood, with Jurkat cell RNA spiked in. Subset denoted: FACS-sorted CD8+CD4-CCR7+CD45RA+ naive T cells. In nucleotides, the CDR3 is TGTGCCAGCAGCTTACTGGGGGGACCGTCCACAGATACGCAGTATTTT. This translates into CASSLLGGPSTDTQYF. The whole variable domain, filled in from reference TRBV7-3 and TRBJ2-3, reads GAGVSQTPSNKVTEKGKYVELRCDPISGHTALYWYRQSLGQGPEFLIYFQGTGAADDSGLPNDRFFAVRPEGSVSTLKIQRTERGDSAVYLCASSLLGGPSTDTQYFGPGTRLTVL.